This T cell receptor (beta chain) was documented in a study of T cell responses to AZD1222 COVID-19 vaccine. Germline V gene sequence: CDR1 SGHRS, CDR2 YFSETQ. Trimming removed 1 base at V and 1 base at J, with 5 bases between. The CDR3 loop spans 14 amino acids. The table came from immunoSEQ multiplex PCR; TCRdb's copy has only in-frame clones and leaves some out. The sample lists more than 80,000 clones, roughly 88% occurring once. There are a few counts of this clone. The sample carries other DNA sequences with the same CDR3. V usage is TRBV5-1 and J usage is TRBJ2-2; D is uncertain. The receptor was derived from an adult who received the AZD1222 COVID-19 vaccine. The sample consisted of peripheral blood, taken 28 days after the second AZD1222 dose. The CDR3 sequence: CASSLSGNTGELFF. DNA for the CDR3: TGCGCCAGCAGCTTGTCAGGGAACACCGGGGAGCTGTTTTTT.